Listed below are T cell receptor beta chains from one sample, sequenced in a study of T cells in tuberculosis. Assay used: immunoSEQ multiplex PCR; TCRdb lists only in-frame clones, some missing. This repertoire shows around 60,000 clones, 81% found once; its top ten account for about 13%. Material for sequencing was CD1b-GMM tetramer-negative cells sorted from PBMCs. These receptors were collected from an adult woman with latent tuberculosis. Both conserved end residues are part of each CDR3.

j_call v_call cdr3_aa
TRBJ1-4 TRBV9 CASSRDSFNEKLFF
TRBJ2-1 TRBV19 CASSIGGHEQFF
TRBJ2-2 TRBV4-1 CASNQVQFTGELFF
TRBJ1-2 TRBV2 CASTLDRAVYGYTF
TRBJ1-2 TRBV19 CASTNEGENYGYTF
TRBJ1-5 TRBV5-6 CASSLQGGDQPQHF
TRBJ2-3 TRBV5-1 CASRASGITDTQYF
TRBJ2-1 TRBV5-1 CASSLASPGVYNEQFF
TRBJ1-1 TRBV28 CASRNREAFF
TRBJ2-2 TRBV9 CASSVARGHGELFF
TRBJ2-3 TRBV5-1 CASRRVGGGTDTQYF
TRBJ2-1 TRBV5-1 CASSSLELLTNEQFF
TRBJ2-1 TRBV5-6 CASSGTGIGENEQFF
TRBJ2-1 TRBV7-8 CASSDVGAEQFF
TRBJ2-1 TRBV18 CASSPGTNYNEQFF
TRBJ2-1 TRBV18 CASSPTGTGGTVEQFF
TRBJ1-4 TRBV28 CASSKLGQLFF
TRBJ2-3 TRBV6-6 CASRRADTQYF
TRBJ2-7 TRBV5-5 CASSLAISYEQYF
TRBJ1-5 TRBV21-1 CASSGGQGGNQPQHF
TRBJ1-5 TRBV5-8 CASSLEVPRGHF
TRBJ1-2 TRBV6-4 CASNLPMFGYTF
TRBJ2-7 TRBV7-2 CASFPGGTGNYEQYF
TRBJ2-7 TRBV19 CASSSLAGASGGYEQYF
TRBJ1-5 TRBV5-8 CASSPPQGNQPQHF
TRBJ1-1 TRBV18 CASSRTGGEGTEAFF
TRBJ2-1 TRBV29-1 CSVETLQGYNEQFF
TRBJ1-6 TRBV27 CASSLGHRGNSPLHF
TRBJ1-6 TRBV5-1 CASSPLGATSPLHF
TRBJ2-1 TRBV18 CASSRDRGLDNEQFF
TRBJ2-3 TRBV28 CASSSGLASFADTQYF
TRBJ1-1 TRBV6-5 CASRLSAGSPKAFF
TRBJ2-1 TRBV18 CASSPSRGGQSYEQFF
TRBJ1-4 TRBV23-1 CASSQSTGFNEKLFF
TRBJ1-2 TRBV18 CASSPARGGNGYTF
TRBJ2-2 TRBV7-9 CASSLRRGGANTGELFF
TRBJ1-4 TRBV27 CASSSFPQGPGEKLFF
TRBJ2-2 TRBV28 CASSLRTSGDHTGELFF
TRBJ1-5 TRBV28 CASSGGTGNQPQHF
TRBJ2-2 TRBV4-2 CASSPPDRGRGTGELFF
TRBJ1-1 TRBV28 CASSFPTTGNTEAFF
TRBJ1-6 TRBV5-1 CASSNRQGGNSPLHF
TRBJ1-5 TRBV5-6 CASSLAEYSNQPQHF
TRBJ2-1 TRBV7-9 CASSLARSSMEFF
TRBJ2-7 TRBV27 CASSLNRGSSEQYF
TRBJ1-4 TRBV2 CASSEGGGYEKLFF
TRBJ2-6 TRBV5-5 CASSRTPSSGANVLTF
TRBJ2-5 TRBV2 CASSGIDRQGATQETQYF
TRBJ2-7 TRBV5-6 CASSLEAREQYF
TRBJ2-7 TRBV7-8 CASSLGQGRVGEQYF
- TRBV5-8 CASSFIGIVTGIHEQYF
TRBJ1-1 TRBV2 CASSEAYRNTEAFF
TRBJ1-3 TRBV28 CASKTPTGRGPGNTIYF
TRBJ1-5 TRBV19 CASRREQNQPQHF